The 25 T cell receptor beta chains below come from one sample, sequenced in a study of regulatory T cells in long-lasting Graves disease. Time point described: newly diagnosed GD, antithyroid drugs for less than 3 months. RNA from PBMCs was the source of the TCR library. In building TCR beta libraries, iRepertoire HTBI primers were used together with Arm-PCR of CDR3 regions. TCRdb analysed the multiplex PCR reads with MiXCR anew, one entry per CDR3 protein. The sample has 200,000 to 300,000 distinct CDR3 sequences, around 20% seen once. The source material was peripheral blood mononuclear cells (PBMCs), sampled at new diagnosis, from a patient treated with antithyroid drugs. The receptors were gathered from a female donor with Graves disease.

Details on this clonotype: It is likely a read error: a sequence one base away is far more abundant. This CDR3 is CASSDFRLAGNEQYF. Here the CDR3 DNA reads TGTGCCAGCAGTGACTTTAGACTAGCCGGCAATGAGCAGTACTTC. The rearrangement joins TRBV2 to TRBJ2-7; 7 bases map to TRBD2. The germline V gene encodes CDR1 SNHLY and CDR2 FYNNEI. CDR3 length equals 15 residues. V lost 3 bases, J lost 7 bases, and 12 bases stayed unmatched.

This clonotype was counted between two and nine times. A much larger clonotype is one base distant, so this may be a read error. This rearrangement joins TRBV5-1 to TRBJ1-2, with TRBD1 as a possible D gene (5 bases). This CDR3 region has 14 residues. CDR1 is SGHRS and CDR2 is YFSETQ in the germline V gene. CDR3 sequence: CGSSLTWGRDGYTF. In nucleotides, the CDR3 is TGCGGCAGCAGCTTGACTTGGGGGAGGGATGGCTACACCTTC.

This clonotype was seen a few times. The V call is TRBV14, the J call TRBJ1-5; no reliable D call. The CDR3 sequence is 13 residues long. V lost 5 bases, J lost 4 bases, and 9 bases lay in between. Per germline, CDR1 SGHDN and CDR2 FVKESK. The CDR3 DNA is TGTGCCAGCAGCTCAGGTTGGAATCAGCCCCAGCATTTT. Its protein is CASSSGWNQPQHF. Drawing the rest from reference TRBV14 and TRBJ1-5, the complete variable domain is EAGVTQFPSHSVIEKGQTVTLRCDPISGHDNLYWYRRVMGKEIKFLLHFVKESKQDESGMPNNRFLAERTGGTYSTLKVQPAELEDSGVYFCASSSGWNQPQHFGDGTRLSIL.

In its sample, this clonotype was seen many times. Written as DNA, the CDR3 is TGTGCCAGCACACTAGGACTAGCGGGAGCCCCCTACTTC. It codes for CASTLGLAGAPYF. The V and J genes are TRBV12-3 or TRBV12-4 and TRBJ2-5, with TRBD2 matching 13 bases. V was pared by 7 bases and J by 14 bases, with 10 bases of the junction left unmatched. This CDR3 contains 13 residues.

This clonotype was seen repeatedly, ten times or more. V usage is TRBV7-6 and J usage is TRBJ2-3; a possible D gene is TRBD2 (6 bases). The germline CDR1 and CDR2 sequences are SGHVS and FNYEAQ. The CDR3 runs 14 residues. V was cut by 5 bases and J by 0 bases, with 9 bases left in between. The CDR3 spells CASSRDLSTDTQYF. The CDR3, as DNA: TGTGCCAGCAGCCGGGACTTGAGCACAGATACGCAGTATTTT.

To note about this clonotype: Being one base from a much bigger clone, this may be a read error. The CDR3 carries no conserved terminal phenylalanine or tryptophan, so it likely arises from a read error. Here the CDR3 reads CASTLLGQQFL. Written as DNA, the CDR3 is TGTGCCAGCACCCTTCTCGGCCAGCAGTTCCTC. V is TRBV6-1 and J is TRBJ2-1; D not certain. This CDR3 is built from 11 residues. The V and J ends lost 7 bases and 11 bases respectively, with 12 bases between them. CDR1 is MNHNS, CDR2 SASEGT, per germline.

This clonotype was seen at least ten times. CDR3 sequence reads: CASSQEWTQGNGYTF. Here the CDR3 DNA reads TGCGCCAGCAGCCAAGAGTGGACCCAGGGGAATGGCTACACCTTC. The V gene is TRBV4-3, the J gene TRBJ1-2; perhaps TRBD1 as D (6 bases). This CDR3 region has 15 residues. V shed 0 bases and J shed 6 bases, with 14 bases lying between them. CDR1 is LGHNA, CDR2 YSLEER, per germline.

This clonotype occurred many times. The V call is TRBV11-3, the J call TRBJ2-5, with D hard to call. Germline V CDR1 and CDR2: SGHNT, YENEEA. This CDR3 spans 15 amino acids. The V gene lost 6 bases and the J gene lost 4 bases, with 18 bases spanning the gap. CDR3 coding DNA: TGTGCCAGCAGTCTCCCCTGGGCCCACCTAGAGACCCAGTACTTC. Translated, it gives CASSLPWAHLETQYF.

Concerning this clonotype: Mismatch with germline at one junction end may stem from a read error. This sequence joins TRBV7-3 and TRBJ1-1, with D possibly TRBD1 on 6 matching bases. Germline V gene data show CDR1 as SGHTA and CDR2 as FQGTGA. The length of the CDR3 is 14 residues. CDR3 bases: TGTGCCAACCGAGCGAATGGACAGAGCACTGAGGCTTTCTTT. Translating it yields CANRANGQSTEAFF.

Many counts were recorded for this clonotype. The rearrangement links TRBV7-2 to TRBJ2-5; 7 nucleotides match TRBD2. Germline-derived CDR1 and CDR2 are SGHTA and FQGNSA. J was trimmed by 2 bases and V by 4 bases; bases with no gene match: 4. The CDR3 totals 14 residues. CDR3 nucleotides: TGTGCCAGCAGCTCAATGGGACTACAAGAGACCCAGTACTTC. Protein product: CASSSMGLQETQYF.

This clonotype was found once. Being one base from a much bigger clone, this may be a read error. The chain joins TRBV5-1 to TRBJ1-6; D call uncertain. The germline V gene has CDR1 SGHRS and CDR2 YFSETQ. The CDR3 consists of 15 residues. Written as DNA, the CDR3 is TGCGCCAGCAGCTTGCTGAGCTCCTATGATTCACCCCTCCACTTT. This encodes CASSLLSSYDSPLHF.

This clonotype was seen repeatedly, ten times or more. The chain uses TRBV20-1 and TRBJ2-5, with 8 bases identical to TRBD2. This CDR3 spans 16 amino acids. The germline V gene has CDR1 DFQATT and CDR2 SNEGSKA (reference sequence). With V trimmed by 1 base and J by 5 bases, 12 bases remained unmatched. In DNA, the CDR3 is TGCAGTGCTAGAGTCCCCGGGGGGGCTTCTTTTGAGACCCAGTACTTC. This encodes CSARVPGGASFETQYF.

This clonotype has at least ten counts. CDR3: CASSYFTTGTEAFF. The CDR3 region has the DNA TGTGCCAGCAGTTACTTTACTACGGGCACTGAAGCTTTCTTT. V usage is TRBV6-5 and J usage is TRBJ1-1; D uncertain. CDR3 length equals 14 residues. The germline CDR1 and CDR2 sequences are MNHEY and SVGAGI. V was cut by 1 base and J by 4 bases, with 10 bases left in between.

A note on this clonotype: A much larger clone lies one base from this, so it may be a read error. This chain connects TRBV5-1 to TRBJ2-5; D uncertain. Germline V lookup: CDR1 SGHRS, CDR2 YFSETQ. The CDR3 is 13 amino acids. CDR3 region: CASSLLHPHCQYF. The CDR3, as DNA: TGTGCCAGCAGCTTACTCCACCCCCATTGCCAGTACTTC.

This clonotype has at least ten counts. The chain joins TRBV5-5 to TRBJ2-7, with 9 nucleotides matching TRBD2. Germline CDR1 reads SGHKS; CDR2 reads YYEKEE (reference sequence). After removal of 7 bases from V and 0 bases from J, the junction contained 8 bases not matched to a gene. This CDR3 contains 15 residues. CDR3 DNA sequence: TGTGCCAGCGGGATCAGCGGGGGGCTCTCCTACGAGCAGTACTTC. It encodes CASGISGGLSYEQYF.

In its sample, this clonotype was seen many times. V and J are TRBV20-1 and TRBJ2-1; D might be TRBD1 or TRBD2, each matching 5 bases. CDR1 and CDR2 from the germline V gene are DFQATT and SNEGSKA (reference sequence). V gave up 6 bases and J gave up 0 bases, with 12 bases separating them. The length of the CDR3 is 14 residues. The CDR3 protein is CSAGDPFSYNEQFF. As DNA, the CDR3 is TGCAGTGCGGGGGACCCCTTCTCCTACAATGAGCAGTTCTTC.

This clonotype was seen a few times. The chain combines TRBV20-1 with TRBJ2-5; 10 bases are shared with TRBD1. This CDR3 has 15 residues. Per the germline V gene, CDR1 is DFQATT and CDR2 is SNEGSKA (reference sequence). The ends lost 6 bases at V and 5 bases at J; junction bases unmatched: 12. The CDR3 DNA is TGCAGTGCCCCAGGGGGGACAGGGGCGTGGGAGACCCAGTACTTC. Protein product: CSAPGGTGAWETQYF.

As for this clonotype: This could be a read error, since a much larger clone is one nucleotide away. J is TRBJ2-3 and V is TRBV6-2 or TRBV6-3, with TRBD2 as a possible D gene (5 bases). Germline-derived CDR1 and CDR2 are MNHEY and SVGEGT. This CDR3 is built from 16 residues. Between the trimmed V and J ends, which lost 7 bases and 4 bases, there was a span of 21 bases. CDR3 nucleotides: TGTGCCAGCAATTATAGACCGAGGGCCCGGGCAGATACGCAGTATTTT. Translation gives CASNYRPRARADTQYF.

This clonotype has at least ten counts. The J gene is TRBJ1-2, the V gene TRBV30; TRBD1 might be the D (6 bases). Per germline, CDR1 GTSNPN and CDR2 SVGIG (reference sequence). V was trimmed by 4 bases and J by 2 bases, leaving 8 bases between them. This CDR3 is 12 amino acids long. DNA for the CDR3: TGTGCCTGGAAGGGGGGCAACTATGGCTACACCTTC. Amino acids: CAWKGGNYGYTF.

This rearrangement joins TRBV7-9 to TRBJ2-2, with 13 bases identical to TRBD2. V trimming: 4 bases; J trimming: 7 bases; junction bases outside the gene matches: 18. The CDR3 runs to 20 residues. CDR1 is SEHNR and CDR2 is FQNEAQ in the germline V gene (reference sequence). This chain's CDR3 is CASSSEWDGLAGDPGGELFF. The CDR3 coding sequence is TGTGCCAGCAGCTCAGAGTGGGACGGACTAGCGGGGGACCCAGGCGGGGAGCTGTTTTTT. The full variable domain, rest sourced from reference TRBV7-9 and TRBJ2-2, is DTGVSQNPRHKITKRGQNVTFRCDPISEHNRLYWYRQTLGQGPEFLTYFQNEAQLEKSRLLSDRFSAERPKGSFSTLEIQRTEQGDSAMYLCASSSEWDGLAGDPGGELFFGEGSRLTVL.

This clonotype has ten or more counts. The V and J genes are TRBV12-3 or TRBV12-4 and TRBJ2-7; D possibly corresponds to TRBD1 (6 bases). Trimming cost V 1 base and J 1 base, with 8 bases left between them. CDR3 length: 14 residues. The CDR3 protein is CASSLGDISYEQYF. The CDR3 DNA reads as TGTGCCAGCAGTTTAGGGGACATATCCTACGAGCAGTACTTC.

This clonotype was found many times. This chain links TRBV7-9 with TRBJ1-1; no reliable D call. The CDR3 is 14 residues long. Germline V gives CDR1 SEHNR, CDR2 FQNEAQ (reference sequence). Deletions cut 5 bases from V and 2 bases from J, with 12 bases between. The CDR3 region has the DNA TGTGCCAGCAGCCCCCGGAACATCAACACTGAAGCTTTCTTT. Its translation: CASSPRNINTEAFF.

This clonotype was detected ten times or more. J is TRBJ1-2 and V is TRBV28, with D possibly being TRBD1 (6 bases). The CDR3 loop spans 14 amino acids. Trimming removed 7 bases at V and 4 bases at J, with 16 bases between. Germline assignment: CDR1 MDHEN and CDR2 SYDVKM. The CDR3 is CASNYFRGSYGYTF. The DNA of the CDR3 is TGTGCCAGCAACTATTTCAGGGGCAGCTATGGCTACACCTTC.

A note on this clonotype: This likely traces to a read error, being one base from a far larger clone. This sequence joins TRBV28 and TRBJ2-7, with TRBD2 as a possible D gene (6 bases). The germline CDR1 and CDR2 sequences are MDHEN and SYDVKM. The CDR3 consists of 14 residues. V shed 4 bases and J shed 7 bases, with 17 bases lying between them. CDR3 bases: TGTGCCAGCAGTTACCCCGGGGGTAGCGATGAGCAGTACTTC. Translating gives CASSYPGGSDEQYF.

This clonotype was recorded only once. This may be a read error, as it is one base from a much larger clone. J is TRBJ2-7 and V is TRBV11-3; 10 nucleotides align to TRBD1. The CDR3 sequence is 14 residues long. V was pared by 4 bases and J by 7 bases, with 7 bases of the junction left unmatched. Germline values: CDR1 SGHNT, CDR2 YENEEA. CDR3 loop: CASSSLGQGSEQYF. CDR3 bases: TGTGCCAGCAGCTCATTGGGACAGGGGAGTGAGCAGTACTTC.